Listed below are T cell receptor beta chains from one sample, sequenced in a study of blood T cell repertoires in COVID-19. The table came from immunoSEQ multiplex PCR; TCRdb's copy has only in-frame clones and leaves some out. The sample contains hundreds of thousands of clones, around 82% of which appear only once. The specimen sequenced was peripheral blood. The receptors originated from a woman aged 45 to 65 with acute or convalescent COVID-19. Each CDR3 is given with its conserved first and last residue. D genes are given only for firm matches. For some rows the clone size is stated as once, few or many, or as a class when expanded; others skip it.

CDR3 protein: CASSLDSRANTEAFF
CDR3 DNA: TGTGCCAGCAGCTTAGATAGCAGGGCAAACACTGAAGCTTTCTTT
V gene: TRBV11-3
clone size: once
J gene: TRBJ1-1
D gene: .

CDR3 protein: CASSEGLAGDSYEQYF
CDR3 DNA: TGTGCCAGCAGTGAGGGACTAGCGGGAGACTCCTACGAGCAGTACTTC
V gene: TRBV2
clone size: .
J gene: TRBJ2-7
D gene: TRBD2

CDR3 protein: CASSQSANGSYSYNEQFF
CDR3 DNA: TGCGCCAGCAGTCAATCGGCCAACGGGAGCTATTCCTACAATGAGCAGTTCTTC
V gene: TRBV23-1
clone size: .
J gene: TRBJ2-1
D gene: .

CDR3 protein: CASSDDGARTYEQYF
CDR3 DNA: TGTGCCAGCAGTGATGATGGGGCACGAACCTACGAGCAGTACTTC
V gene: TRBV2
clone size: few
J gene: TRBJ2-7
D gene: .

CDR3 protein: CATSRDRAGQFF
CDR3 DNA: TGTGCCACCAGCAGAGATAGAGCGGGGCAGTTCTTC
V gene: TRBV15
clone size: .
J gene: TRBJ2-1
D gene: .

CDR3 protein: CASSQTSGRRNEQFF
CDR3 DNA: TGTGCCAGCAGCCAGACTAGCGGGAGACGGAATGAGCAGTTCTTC
V gene: TRBV2
clone size: few
J gene: TRBJ2-1
D gene: TRBD2

CDR3 protein: CASNYGQGLWKAFF
CDR3 DNA: TGTGCCAGCAATTACGGACAGGGTTTGTGGAAAGCTTTCTTT
V gene: TRBV6-6
clone size: .
J gene: TRBJ1-1
D gene: TRBD1

CDR3 protein: CAWTLDRGHGYTF
CDR3 DNA: TGTGCCTGGACTTTGGACAGGGGTCACGGCTACACCTTC
V gene: TRBV30
clone size: .
J gene: TRBJ1-2
D gene: TRBD1

CDR3 protein: CASSLEGVGFGQPQHF
CDR3 DNA: TGTGCCAGCAGCTTAGAGGGGGTGGGGTTTGGACAGCCCCAGCATTTT
V gene: TRBV7-6
clone size: .
J gene: TRBJ1-5
D gene: .

CDR3 protein: CASSQRQGWDQPQHF
CDR3 DNA: TGTGCCAGCAGCCAACGACAGGGGTGGGATCAGCCCCAGCATTTT
V gene: TRBV3-1/TRBV3-2
clone size: .
J gene: TRBJ1-5
D gene: TRBD1

CDR3 protein: CASSLPNIQYF
CDR3 DNA: TGTGCCAGCAGCCTTCCAAACATTCAGTACTTC
V gene: TRBV6-5
clone size: .
J gene: TRBJ2-4
D gene: .

CDR3 protein: CASSQEQQPRTQYF
CDR3 DNA: TGCGCCAGCAGCCAAGAACAGCAACCCCGTACGCAGTATTTT
V gene: TRBV4-1
clone size: .
J gene: TRBJ2-3
D gene: .

CDR3 protein: CASGGEGNTIYF
CDR3 DNA: TGTGCCAGCGGCGGGGAAGGAAACACCATATATTTT
V gene: TRBV2
clone size: once
J gene: TRBJ1-3
D gene: .

CDR3 protein: CASTEGGTSGSNEQFF
CDR3 DNA: TGCGCCAGCACTGAAGGTGGGACTAGCGGGAGTAATGAGCAGTTCTTC
V gene: TRBV5-1
clone size: .
J gene: TRBJ2-1
D gene: TRBD2

CDR3 protein: CSASALGGAGGYTF
CDR3 DNA: TGCAGTGCTAGTGCCTTAGGAGGGGCTGGGGGCTACACCTTC
V gene: TRBV20-1
clone size: .
J gene: TRBJ1-2
D gene: .

CDR3 protein: CASSPISGRKTTTDTQYF
CDR3 DNA: TGTGCCAGCAGCCCAATTAGCGGGAGGAAGACTACCACAGATACGCAGTATTTT
V gene: TRBV13
clone size: .
J gene: TRBJ2-3
D gene: TRBD2

CDR3 protein: CASSRDRNQPQHF
CDR3 DNA: TGTGCCAGTAGTCGCGACAGGAATCAGCCCCAGCATTTT
V gene: TRBV19
clone size: .
J gene: TRBJ1-5
D gene: .

CDR3 protein: CASSPQRGLAEQYF
CDR3 DNA: TGTGCCAGCTCACCGCAAAGGGGGCTTGCCGAGCAGTACTTC
V gene: TRBV18
clone size: .
J gene: TRBJ2-7
D gene: TRBD1

CDR3 protein: CASSLGLGLQGYEQYF
CDR3 DNA: TGTGCCAGCAGCCTGGGACTTGGATTACAGGGGTACGAGCAGTACTTC
V gene: TRBV5-6
clone size: .
J gene: TRBJ2-7
D gene: .

CDR3 protein: CASSLVGSGISYEQYF
CDR3 DNA: TGTGCCAGCAGCTTAGTGGGTAGCGGCATCTCCTACGAGCAGTACTTC
V gene: TRBV13
clone size: .
J gene: TRBJ2-7
D gene: .

CDR3 protein: CASSLVPSLETQYF
CDR3 DNA: TGTGCCAGCAGCTTAGTTCCTAGCCTAGAGACCCAGTACTTC
V gene: TRBV7-7
clone size: .
J gene: TRBJ2-5
D gene: .

CDR3 protein: CASSPGTGIGYEQYF
CDR3 DNA: TGTGCCAGCAGTCCGGGGACAGGGATAGGCTACGAGCAGTACTTC
V gene: TRBV28
clone size: .
J gene: TRBJ2-7
D gene: TRBD1

CDR3 protein: CASNFYQAMNTEAFF
CDR3 DNA: TGTGCCAGCAATTTCTATCAGGCTATGAACACTGAAGCTTTCTTT
V gene: TRBV28
clone size: .
J gene: TRBJ1-1
D gene: .

CDR3 protein: CASSLEGFTDTQYF
CDR3 DNA: TGCGCCAGCAGCTTGGAGGGGTTCACAGATACGCAGTATTTT
V gene: TRBV5-1
clone size: .
J gene: TRBJ2-3
D gene: .

CDR3 protein: CATNPTATNYGYTF
CDR3 DNA: TGTGCCACCAATCCGACAGCAACTAACTATGGCTACACCTTC
V gene: TRBV6-5
clone size: few
J gene: TRBJ1-2
D gene: .

CDR3 protein: CASSPGLAGAITGELFF
CDR3 DNA: TGTGCCAGCAGCCCGGGACTAGCGGGCGCAATCACCGGGGAGCTGTTTTTT
V gene: TRBV28
clone size: once
J gene: TRBJ2-2
D gene: TRBD2

CDR3 protein: CATSDGARETQYF
CDR3 DNA: TGTGCCACCAGTGATGGGGCGCGGGAGACCCAGTACTTC
V gene: TRBV24-1
clone size: .
J gene: TRBJ2-5
D gene: .

CDR3 protein: CASSQLQGRNIQYF
CDR3 DNA: TGTGCCAGCAGCCAGTTACAGGGGAGGAACATTCAGTACTTC
V gene: TRBV4-2
clone size: .
J gene: TRBJ2-4
D gene: .

CDR3 protein: CASSEGTVSNQPQHF
CDR3 DNA: TGTGCCAGCAGTGAGGGGACAGTTAGCAATCAGCCCCAGCATTTT
V gene: TRBV6-1
clone size: .
J gene: TRBJ1-5
D gene: TRBD1

CDR3 protein: CASGLVRRPGGEQFF
CDR3 DNA: TGTGCTAGTGGTTTGGTACGTAGGCCGGGGGGTGAGCAGTTCTTC
V gene: TRBV12-5
clone size: .
J gene: TRBJ2-1
D gene: TRBD2

CDR3 protein: CASSDEDRAEQFF
CDR3 DNA: TGTGCCAGCAGTGATGAGGACAGGGCTGAGCAGTTCTTC
V gene: TRBV2
clone size: .
J gene: TRBJ2-1
D gene: TRBD1